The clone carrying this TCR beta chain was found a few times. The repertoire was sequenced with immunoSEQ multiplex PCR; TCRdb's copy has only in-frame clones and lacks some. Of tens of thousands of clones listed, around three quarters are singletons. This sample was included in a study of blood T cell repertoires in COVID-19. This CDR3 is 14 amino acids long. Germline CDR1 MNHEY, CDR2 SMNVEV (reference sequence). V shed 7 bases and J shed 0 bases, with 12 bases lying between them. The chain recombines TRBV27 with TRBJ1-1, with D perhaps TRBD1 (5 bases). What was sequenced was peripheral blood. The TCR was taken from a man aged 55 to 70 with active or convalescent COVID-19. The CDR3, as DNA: TGTGCCAGCAAATGGGGCAGGATGAACACTGAAGCTTTCTTT. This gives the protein CASKWGRMNTEAFF.